This T cell receptor beta chain was profiled in a study of blood T cell repertoires in COVID-19. Only in-frame clones appear in the TCRdb table, and some are missing; sequencing was by immunoSEQ multiplex PCR. This sample yields more than 90,000 clones, of which 75% to 90% are seen a single time; 38% belongs to the top ten. Germline trimming cut 8 bases from V and 4 bases from J; bases unmatched to any gene: 13. Germline CDR1 is MDHEN and CDR2 is SYDVKM. The CDR3 length is 16 residues. The chain carries TRBV28 and TRBJ1-1; 10 bases are a match to TRBD1. The material sequenced was peripheral blood. The sequence was obtained from an elderly man with acute or convalescent COVID-19. The CDR3 region has the DNA TGTGCCAGCGCCCGGCGGGACAGGGGCTCCTTCACTGAAGCTTTCTTT. It specifies CASARRDRGSFTEAFF.